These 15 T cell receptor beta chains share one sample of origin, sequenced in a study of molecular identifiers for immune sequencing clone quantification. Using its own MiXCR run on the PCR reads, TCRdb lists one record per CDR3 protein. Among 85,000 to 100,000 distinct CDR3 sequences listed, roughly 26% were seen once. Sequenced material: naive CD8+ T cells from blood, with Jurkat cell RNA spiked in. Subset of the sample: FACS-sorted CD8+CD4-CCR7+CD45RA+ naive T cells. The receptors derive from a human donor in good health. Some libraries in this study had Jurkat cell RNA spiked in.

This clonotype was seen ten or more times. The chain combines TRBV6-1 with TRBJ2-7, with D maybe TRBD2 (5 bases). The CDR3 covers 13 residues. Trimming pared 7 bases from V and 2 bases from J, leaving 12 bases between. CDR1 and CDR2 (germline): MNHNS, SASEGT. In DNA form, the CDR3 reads TGTGCCAGCACCTGGACCGGGGCCTACGAGCAGTACTTC. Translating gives CASTWTGAYEQYF.

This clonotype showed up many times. The CDR3 DNA sequence: TGTGCCAGCAGTTTGCCGGGGCTAAACACTGAAGCTTTCTTT. Its translation is CASSLPGLNTEAFF. The chain employs TRBV12-3 or TRBV12-4 and TRBJ1-1; D possibly corresponds to TRBD1 (5 bases). Trimming pared 3 bases from V and 2 bases from J, leaving 10 bases between. The length of the CDR3 is 14 residues.

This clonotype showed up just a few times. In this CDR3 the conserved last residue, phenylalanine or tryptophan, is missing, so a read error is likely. The chain's CDR3 is CASSLVGDGAFL. In nucleotides, the CDR3 is TGTGCCAGCAGCTTGGTGGGTGACGGGGCTTTCCTT. The rearrangement joins TRBV5-4 to TRBJ1-1; no firm D call. V lost 0 bases, J lost 11 bases, and 11 bases lay in between. Germline V lookup: CDR1 SGHNT, CDR2 YYREEE (reference sequence). The length of the CDR3 is 12 residues.

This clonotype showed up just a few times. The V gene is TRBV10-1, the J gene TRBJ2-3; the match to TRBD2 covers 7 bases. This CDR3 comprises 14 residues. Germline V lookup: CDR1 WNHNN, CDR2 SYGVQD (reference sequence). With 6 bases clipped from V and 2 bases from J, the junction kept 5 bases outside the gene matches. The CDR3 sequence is CASRRLAPTDTQYF. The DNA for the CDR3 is TGCGCCAGCAGGAGACTAGCCCCCACAGATACGCAGTATTTT.

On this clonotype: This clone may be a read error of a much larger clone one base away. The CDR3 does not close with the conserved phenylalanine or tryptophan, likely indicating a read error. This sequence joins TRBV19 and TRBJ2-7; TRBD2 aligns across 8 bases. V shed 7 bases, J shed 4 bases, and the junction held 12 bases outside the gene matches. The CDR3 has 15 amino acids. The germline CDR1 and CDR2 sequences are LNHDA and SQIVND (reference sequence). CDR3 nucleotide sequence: TGTGCCAGTAAACCAAGCGGGGGTGGCGGGTACGAGCAGTACCTC. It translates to CASKPSGGGGYEQYL.

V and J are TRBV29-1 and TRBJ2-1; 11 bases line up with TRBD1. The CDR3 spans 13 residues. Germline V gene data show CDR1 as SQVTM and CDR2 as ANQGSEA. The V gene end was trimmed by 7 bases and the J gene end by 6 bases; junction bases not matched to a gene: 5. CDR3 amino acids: CSGPGQGVNEQFF. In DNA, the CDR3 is TGCAGCGGGCCGGGACAGGGGGTCAATGAGCAGTTCTTC.

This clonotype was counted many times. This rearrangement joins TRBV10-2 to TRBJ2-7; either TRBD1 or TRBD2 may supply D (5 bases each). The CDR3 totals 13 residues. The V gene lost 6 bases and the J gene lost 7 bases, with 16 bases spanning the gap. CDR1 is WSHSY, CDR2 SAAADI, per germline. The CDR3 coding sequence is TGCGCCAGCAGCGGGGACCTTTATGGGGAGCAGTACTTC. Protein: CASSGDLYGEQYF.

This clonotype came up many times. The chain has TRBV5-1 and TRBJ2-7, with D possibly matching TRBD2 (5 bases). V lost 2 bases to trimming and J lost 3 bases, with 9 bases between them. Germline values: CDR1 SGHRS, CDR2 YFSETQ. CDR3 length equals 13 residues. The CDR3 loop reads CASSFGVNYEQYF. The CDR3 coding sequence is TGCGCCAGCAGCTTCGGGGTTAACTACGAGCAGTACTTC.

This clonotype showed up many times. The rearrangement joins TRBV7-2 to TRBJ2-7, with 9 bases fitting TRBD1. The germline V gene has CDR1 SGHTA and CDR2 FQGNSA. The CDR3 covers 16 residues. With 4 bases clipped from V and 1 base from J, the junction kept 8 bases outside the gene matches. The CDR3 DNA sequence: TGTGCCAGCAGCTCTGGTCCCGGGACAGGGTCCTACGAGCAGTACTTC. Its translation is CASSSGPGTGSYEQYF.

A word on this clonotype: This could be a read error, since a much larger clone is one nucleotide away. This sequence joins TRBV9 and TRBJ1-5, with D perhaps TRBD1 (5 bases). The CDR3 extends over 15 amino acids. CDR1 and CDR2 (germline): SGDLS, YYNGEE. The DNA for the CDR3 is TGTGCCGGCAGCGTAGGTGACAGCCGCAATCAGCCCCAGCATTTT. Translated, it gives CAGSVGDSRNQPQHF.

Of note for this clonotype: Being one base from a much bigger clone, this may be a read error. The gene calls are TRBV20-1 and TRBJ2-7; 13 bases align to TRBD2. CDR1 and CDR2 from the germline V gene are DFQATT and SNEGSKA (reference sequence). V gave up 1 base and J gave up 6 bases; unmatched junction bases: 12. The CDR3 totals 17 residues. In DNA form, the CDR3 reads TGCAGTGCTAGAGGGACTAGCGGGGGCAGGGCCACCTGCGAGCAGTACTTC. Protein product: CSARGTSGGRATCEQYF.

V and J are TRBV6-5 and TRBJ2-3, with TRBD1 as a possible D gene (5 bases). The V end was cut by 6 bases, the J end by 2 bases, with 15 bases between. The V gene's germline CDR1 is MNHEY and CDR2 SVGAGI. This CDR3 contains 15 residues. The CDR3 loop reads CASSLGAGNTDTQYF. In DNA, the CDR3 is TGTGCCAGCAGCTTAGGGGCAGGAAACACAGATACGCAGTATTTT.

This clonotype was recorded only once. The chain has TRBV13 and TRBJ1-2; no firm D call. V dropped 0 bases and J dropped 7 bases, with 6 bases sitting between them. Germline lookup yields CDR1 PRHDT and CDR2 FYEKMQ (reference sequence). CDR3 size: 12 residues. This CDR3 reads CASSLGGIGYTF. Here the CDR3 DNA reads TGTGCCAGCAGCTTAGGGGGGATTGGCTACACCTTC.

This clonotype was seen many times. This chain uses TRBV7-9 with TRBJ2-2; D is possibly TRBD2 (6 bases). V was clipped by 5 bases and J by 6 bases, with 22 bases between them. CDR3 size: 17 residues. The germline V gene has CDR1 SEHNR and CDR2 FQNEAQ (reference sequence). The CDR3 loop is CASSPPRGFRRAGELFF. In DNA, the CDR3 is TGTGCCAGCAGCCCCCCAAGGGGTTTTCGGAGGGCCGGGGAGCTGTTTTTT. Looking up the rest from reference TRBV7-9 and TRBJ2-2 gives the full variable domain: DTGVSQNPRHKITKRGQNVTFRCDPISEHNRLYWYRQTLGQGPEFLTYFQNEAQLEKSRLLSDRFSAERPKGSFSTLEIQRTEQGDSAMYLCASSPPRGFRRAGELFFGEGSRLTVL.

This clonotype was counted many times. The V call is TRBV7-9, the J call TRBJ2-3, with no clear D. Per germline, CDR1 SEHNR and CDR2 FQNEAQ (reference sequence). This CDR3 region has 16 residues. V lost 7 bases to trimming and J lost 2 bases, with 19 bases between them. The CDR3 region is CASINRPMKATDTQYF. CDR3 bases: TGTGCCAGCATCAACCGCCCAATGAAAGCCACAGATACGCAGTATTTT.